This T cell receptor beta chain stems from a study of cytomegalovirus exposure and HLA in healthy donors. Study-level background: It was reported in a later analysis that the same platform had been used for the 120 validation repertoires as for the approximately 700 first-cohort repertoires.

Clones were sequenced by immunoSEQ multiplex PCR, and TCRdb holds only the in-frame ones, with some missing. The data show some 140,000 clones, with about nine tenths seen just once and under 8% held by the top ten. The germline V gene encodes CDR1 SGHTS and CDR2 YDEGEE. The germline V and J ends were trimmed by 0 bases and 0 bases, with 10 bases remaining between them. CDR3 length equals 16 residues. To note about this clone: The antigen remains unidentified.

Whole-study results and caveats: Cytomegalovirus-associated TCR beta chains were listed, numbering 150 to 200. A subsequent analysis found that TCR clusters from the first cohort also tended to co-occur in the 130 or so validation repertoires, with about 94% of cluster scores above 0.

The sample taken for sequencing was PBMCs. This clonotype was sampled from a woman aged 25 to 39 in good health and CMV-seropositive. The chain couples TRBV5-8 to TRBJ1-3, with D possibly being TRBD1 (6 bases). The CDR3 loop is CASSLGGQISGNTIYF. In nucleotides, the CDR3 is TGTGCCAGCAGCTTGGGGGGACAAATCTCTGGAAACACCATATATTTT.